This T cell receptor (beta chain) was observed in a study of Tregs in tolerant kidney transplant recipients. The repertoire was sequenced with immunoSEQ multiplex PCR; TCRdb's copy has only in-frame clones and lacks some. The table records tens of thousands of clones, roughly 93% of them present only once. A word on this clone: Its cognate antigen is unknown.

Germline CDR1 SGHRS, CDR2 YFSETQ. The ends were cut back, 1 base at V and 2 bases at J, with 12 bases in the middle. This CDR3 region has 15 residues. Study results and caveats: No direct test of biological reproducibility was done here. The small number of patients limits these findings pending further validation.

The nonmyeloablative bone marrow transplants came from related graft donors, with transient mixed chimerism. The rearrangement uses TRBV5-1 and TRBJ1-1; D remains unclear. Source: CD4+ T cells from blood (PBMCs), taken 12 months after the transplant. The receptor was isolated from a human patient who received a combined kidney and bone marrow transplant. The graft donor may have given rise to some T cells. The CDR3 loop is CASSLLPQPNTEAFF. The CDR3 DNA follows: TGCGCCAGCAGCTTGCTTCCACAACCCAACACTGAAGCTTTCTTT.